This note documents a single TCR beta chain sequence. This entry belongs to a study of cytomegalovirus exposure and HLA in healthy donors. A multiplex PCR was run with 60 Vbeta primers and 13 Jbeta primers. The method was immunoSEQ multiplex PCR; TCRdb's version includes in-frame clones alone and lacks a portion of them. The sample shows about 190,000 clones, roughly 77% of them seen only once. The sequence was obtained from a man between 25 and 39 years old in good health and CMV-seropositive. The sequenced sample consisted of PBMCs.

CDR3 in amino acids: CASSRLAGNYEQYF. The CDR3 DNA reads as TGCGCCAGCAGCCGACTAGCGGGGAACTACGAGCAGTACTTC. The chain is built from TRBV4-1 and TRBJ2-7; 11 bases match TRBD2. CDR3 size: 14 residues. Per the germline V gene, CDR1 is MGHRA and CDR2 is YSYEKL. Trimming took 4 bases from V and 3 from J; bases not matched to a gene: 2.